The TCR beta chain under discussion was sequenced for a study of CD8 T cells in ankylosing spondylitis. As for this clonotype: Its antigen is unknown.

MiXCR, applied by TCRdb to the 5' RACE reads, yields one record per CDR3 protein. This sample carries a few hundred thousand distinct CDR3 sequences, roughly a tenth of them seen once, and the ten largest clones take around a fifth. Findings and limits, study-wide: Reportedly, significant enrichment of disease-linked clones occurred in matched ankylosing spondylitis synovial fluid.

Trimming took off 10 bases at V and 1 base at J, with 20 bases between the two ends. Germline values: CDR1 MDHEN, CDR2 SYDVKM. This CDR3 is built from 15 residues. The receptor comes from a male donor with ankylosing spondylitis or in good health (not recorded which). The sample was blood, either unsorted or a sorted T cell fraction (not recorded which). This chain joins TRBV28 and TRBJ2-7; perhaps D is TRBD1 or TRBD2 (5 bases each). This CDR3 reads CAIISAGTVSYEQYF. CDR3 in DNA: TGTGCCATCATTTCCGCCGGGACCGTTTCCTACGAGCAGTACTTC.